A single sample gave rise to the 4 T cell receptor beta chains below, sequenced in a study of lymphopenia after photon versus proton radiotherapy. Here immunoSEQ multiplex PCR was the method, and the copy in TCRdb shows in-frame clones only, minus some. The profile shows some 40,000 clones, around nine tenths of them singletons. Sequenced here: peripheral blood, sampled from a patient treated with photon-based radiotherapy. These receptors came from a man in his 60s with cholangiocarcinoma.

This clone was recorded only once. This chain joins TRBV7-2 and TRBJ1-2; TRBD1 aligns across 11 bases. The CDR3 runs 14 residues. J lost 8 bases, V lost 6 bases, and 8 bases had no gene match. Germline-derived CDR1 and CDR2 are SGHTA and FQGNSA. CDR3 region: CASSWDRGKEGYTF. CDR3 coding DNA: TGTGCCAGCAGTTGGGACAGGGGGAAGGAGGGCTACACCTTC.

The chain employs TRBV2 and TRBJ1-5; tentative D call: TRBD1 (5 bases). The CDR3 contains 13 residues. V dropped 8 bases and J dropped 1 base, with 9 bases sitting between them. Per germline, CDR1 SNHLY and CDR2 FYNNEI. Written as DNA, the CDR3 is TGTGCCAGCCGGGGCAGAAGCAATCAGCCCCAGCATTTT. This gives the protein CASRGRSNQPQHF.

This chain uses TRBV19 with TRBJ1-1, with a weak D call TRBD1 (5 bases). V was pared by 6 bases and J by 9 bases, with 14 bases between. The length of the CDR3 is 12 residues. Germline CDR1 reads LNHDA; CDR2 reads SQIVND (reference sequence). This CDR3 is CASSQGSDKAFF. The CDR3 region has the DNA TGTGCCAGTAGCCAGGGATCGGATAAAGCTTTCTTT.

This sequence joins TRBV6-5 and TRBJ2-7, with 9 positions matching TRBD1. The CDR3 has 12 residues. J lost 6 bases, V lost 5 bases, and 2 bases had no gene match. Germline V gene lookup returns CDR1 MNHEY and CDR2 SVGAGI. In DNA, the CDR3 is TGTGCCAGCAGTAGGACAGGGGTCGAGCAGTACTTC. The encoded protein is CASSRTGVEQYF.